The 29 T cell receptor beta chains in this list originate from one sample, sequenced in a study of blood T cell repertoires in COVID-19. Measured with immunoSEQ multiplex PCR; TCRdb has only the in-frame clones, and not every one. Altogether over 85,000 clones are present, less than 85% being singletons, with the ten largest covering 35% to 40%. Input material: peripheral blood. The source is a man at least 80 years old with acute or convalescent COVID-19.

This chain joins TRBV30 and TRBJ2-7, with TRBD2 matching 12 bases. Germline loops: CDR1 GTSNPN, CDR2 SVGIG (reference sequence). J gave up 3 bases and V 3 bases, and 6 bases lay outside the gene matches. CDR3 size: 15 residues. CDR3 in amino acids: CAWSPGLAGIYEQYF. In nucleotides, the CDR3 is TGTGCCTGGAGCCCGGGACTAGCGGGTATCTACGAGCAGTACTTC.

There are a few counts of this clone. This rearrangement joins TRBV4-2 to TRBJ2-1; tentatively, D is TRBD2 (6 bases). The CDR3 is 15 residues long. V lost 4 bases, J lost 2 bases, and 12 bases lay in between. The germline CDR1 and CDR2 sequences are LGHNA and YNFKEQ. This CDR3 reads CASSPGDPTYNEQFF. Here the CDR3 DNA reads TGTGCCAGCAGCCCGGGGGACCCCACCTACAATGAGCAGTTCTTC.

CDR3 residues: CASTPLGEGGGEKLFF. CDR3 DNA: TGTGCCAGCACCCCCTTAGGGGAAGGTGGCGGTGAAAAACTGTTTTTT. The chain combines TRBV27 with TRBJ1-4, with D perhaps TRBD1 (5 bases). V was pared by 7 bases and J by 7 bases, with 22 bases between. Germline V CDR1 and CDR2: MNHEY, SMNVEV (reference sequence). This CDR3 contains 16 residues.

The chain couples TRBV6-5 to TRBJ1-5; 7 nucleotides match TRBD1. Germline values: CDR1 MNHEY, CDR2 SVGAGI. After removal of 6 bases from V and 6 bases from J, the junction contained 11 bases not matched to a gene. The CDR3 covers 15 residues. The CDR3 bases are TGTGCCAGCAGCCATCGACCGACAGGGAGTCAGCCCCAGCATTTT. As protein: CASSHRPTGSQPQHF.

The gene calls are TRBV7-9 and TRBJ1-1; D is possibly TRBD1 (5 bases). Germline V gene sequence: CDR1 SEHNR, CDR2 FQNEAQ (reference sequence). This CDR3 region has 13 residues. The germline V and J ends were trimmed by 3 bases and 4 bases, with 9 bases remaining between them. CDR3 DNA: TGTGCCAGCAGCTTTGAACAGGCCACTGAAGCTTTCTTT. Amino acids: CASSFEQATEAFF.

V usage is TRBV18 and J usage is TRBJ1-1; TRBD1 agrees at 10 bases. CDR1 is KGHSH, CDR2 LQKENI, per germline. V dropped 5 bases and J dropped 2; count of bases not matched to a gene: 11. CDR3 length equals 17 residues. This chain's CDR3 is CASSEVGRTGGNTEAFF. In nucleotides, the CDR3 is TGTGCCAGCTCAGAGGTCGGCCGGACAGGGGGAAACACTGAAGCTTTCTTT.

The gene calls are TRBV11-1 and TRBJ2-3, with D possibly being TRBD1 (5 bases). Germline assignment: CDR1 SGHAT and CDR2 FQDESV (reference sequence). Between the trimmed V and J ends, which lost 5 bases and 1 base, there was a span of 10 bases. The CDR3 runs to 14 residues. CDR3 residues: CASSPLQGTDTQYF. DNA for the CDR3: TGTGCCAGCAGCCCACTACAGGGCACAGATACGCAGTATTTT.

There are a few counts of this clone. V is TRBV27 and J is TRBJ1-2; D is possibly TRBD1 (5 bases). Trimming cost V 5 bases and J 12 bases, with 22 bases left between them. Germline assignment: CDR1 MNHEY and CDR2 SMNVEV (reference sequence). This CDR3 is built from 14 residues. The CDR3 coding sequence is TGTGCCAGCAGTACACAGGTTGGGGGGGAGGCCCACACCTTC. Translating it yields CASSTQVGGEAHTF.

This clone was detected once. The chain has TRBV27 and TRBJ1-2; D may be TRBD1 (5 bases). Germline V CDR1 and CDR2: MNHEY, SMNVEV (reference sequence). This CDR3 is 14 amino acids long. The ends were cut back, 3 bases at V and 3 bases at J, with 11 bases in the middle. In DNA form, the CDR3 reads TGTGCCAGCAGTTTCGCCCAGGGCCACTATGGCTACACCTTC. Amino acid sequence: CASSFAQGHYGYTF.

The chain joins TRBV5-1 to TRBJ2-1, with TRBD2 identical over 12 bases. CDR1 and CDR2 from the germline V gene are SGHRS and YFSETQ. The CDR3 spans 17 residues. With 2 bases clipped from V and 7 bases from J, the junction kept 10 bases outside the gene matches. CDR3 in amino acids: CASSFAASGRAGNEQFF. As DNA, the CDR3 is TGCGCCAGCAGCTTTGCCGCTAGCGGGAGGGCCGGGAATGAGCAGTTCTTC.

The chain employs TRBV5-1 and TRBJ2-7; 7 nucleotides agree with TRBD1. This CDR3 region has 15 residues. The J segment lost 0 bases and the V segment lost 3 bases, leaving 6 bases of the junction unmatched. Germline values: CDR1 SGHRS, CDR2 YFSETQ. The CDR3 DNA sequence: TGCGCCAGCAGCTCCCGGGACAGACGCTCCTACGAGCAGTACTTC. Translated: CASSSRDRRSYEQYF.

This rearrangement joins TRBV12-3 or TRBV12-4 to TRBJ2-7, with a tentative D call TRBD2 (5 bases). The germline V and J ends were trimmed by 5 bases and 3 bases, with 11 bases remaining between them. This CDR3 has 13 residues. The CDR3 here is CASSPRLFYEQYF. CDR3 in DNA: TGTGCCAGCAGTCCCCGACTATTCTACGAGCAGTACTTC.

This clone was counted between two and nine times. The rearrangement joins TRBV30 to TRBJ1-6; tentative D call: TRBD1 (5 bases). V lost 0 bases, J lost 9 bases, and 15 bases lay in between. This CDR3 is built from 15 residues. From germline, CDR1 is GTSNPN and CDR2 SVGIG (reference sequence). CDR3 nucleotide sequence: TGTGCCTGGAGTGTAGTAGGGCAGGGCGGTTCACCCCTCCACTTT. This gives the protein CAWSVVGQGGSPLHF.

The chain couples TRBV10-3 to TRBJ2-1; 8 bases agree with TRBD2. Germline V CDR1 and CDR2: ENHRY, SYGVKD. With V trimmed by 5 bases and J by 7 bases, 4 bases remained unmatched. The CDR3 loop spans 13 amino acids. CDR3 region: CAISSGSGNEQFF. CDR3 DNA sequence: TGTGCCATCAGTAGCGGGAGTGGGAATGAGCAGTTCTTC.

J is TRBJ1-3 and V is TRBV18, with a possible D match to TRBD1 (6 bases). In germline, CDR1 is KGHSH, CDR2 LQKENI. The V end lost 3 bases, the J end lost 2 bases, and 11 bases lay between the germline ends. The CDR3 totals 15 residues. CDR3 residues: CASSPGRGTGNTIYF. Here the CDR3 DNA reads TGTGCCAGCTCACCCGGCAGGGGTACTGGAAACACCATATATTTT.

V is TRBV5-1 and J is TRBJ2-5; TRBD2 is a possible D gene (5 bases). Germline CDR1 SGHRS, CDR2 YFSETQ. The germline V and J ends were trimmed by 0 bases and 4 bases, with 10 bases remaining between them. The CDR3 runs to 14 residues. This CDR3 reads CASSLARVSETQYF. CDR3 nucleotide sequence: TGCGCCAGCAGCTTGGCGCGGGTCTCAGAGACCCAGTACTTC.

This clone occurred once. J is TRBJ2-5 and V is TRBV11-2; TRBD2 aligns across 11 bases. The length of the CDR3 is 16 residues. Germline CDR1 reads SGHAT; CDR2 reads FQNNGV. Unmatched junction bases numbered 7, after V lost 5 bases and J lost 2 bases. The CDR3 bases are TGTGCCAGCAGCATAAGACTAGCGGGAATACAAGAGACCCAGTACTTC. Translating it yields CASSIRLAGIQETQYF.

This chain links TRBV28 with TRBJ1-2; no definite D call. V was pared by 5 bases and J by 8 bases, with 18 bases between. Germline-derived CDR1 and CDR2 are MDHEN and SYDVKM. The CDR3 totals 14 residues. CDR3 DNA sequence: TGTGCCAGCAGTCCCGGAGGGCCTCACAGCGGCTACACCTTC. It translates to CASSPGGPHSGYTF.

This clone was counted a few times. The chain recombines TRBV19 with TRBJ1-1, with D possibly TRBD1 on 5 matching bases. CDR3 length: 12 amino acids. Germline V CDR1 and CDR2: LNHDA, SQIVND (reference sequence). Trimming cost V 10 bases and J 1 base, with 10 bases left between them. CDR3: CATRVKNTEAFF. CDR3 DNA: TGTGCCACCAGGGTAAAGAACACTGAAGCTTTCTTT.

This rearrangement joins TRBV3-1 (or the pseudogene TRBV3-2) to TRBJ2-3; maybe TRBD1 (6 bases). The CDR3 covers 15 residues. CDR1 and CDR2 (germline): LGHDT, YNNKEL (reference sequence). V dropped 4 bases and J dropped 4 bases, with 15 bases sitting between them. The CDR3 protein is CASSPQGLGSDTQYF. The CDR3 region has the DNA TGTGCCAGCAGCCCGCAGGGGCTAGGCTCAGATACGCAGTATTTT.

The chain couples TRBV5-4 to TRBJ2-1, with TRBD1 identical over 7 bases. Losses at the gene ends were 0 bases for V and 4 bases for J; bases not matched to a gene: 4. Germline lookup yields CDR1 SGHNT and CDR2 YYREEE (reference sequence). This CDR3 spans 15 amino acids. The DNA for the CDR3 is TGTGCCAGCAGCTTGGAGGGACAGACATACAATGAGCAGTTCTTC. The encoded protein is CASSLEGQTYNEQFF.

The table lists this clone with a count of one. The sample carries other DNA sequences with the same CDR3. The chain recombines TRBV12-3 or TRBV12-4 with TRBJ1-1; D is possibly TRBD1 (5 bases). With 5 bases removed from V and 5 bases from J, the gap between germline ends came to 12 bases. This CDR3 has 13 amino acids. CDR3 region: CASSLLEGTEAFF. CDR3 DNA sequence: TGTGCCAGCAGTCTCCTGGAGGGGACTGAAGCTTTCTTT.

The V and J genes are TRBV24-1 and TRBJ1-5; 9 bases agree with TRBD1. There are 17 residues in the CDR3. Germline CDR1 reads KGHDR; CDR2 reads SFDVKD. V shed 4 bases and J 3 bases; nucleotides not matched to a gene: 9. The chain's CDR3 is CATSDRDRAGPNQPQHF. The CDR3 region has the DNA TGTGCCACCAGTGACCGGGACAGGGCCGGCCCCAATCAGCCCCAGCATTTT.

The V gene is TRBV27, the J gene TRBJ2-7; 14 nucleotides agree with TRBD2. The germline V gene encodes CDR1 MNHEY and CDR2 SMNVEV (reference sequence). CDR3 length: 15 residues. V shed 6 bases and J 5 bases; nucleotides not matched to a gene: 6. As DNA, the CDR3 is TGTGCCAGCAGACTGGGACTAGCGGGAGTGGACGAGCAGTACTTC. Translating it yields CASRLGLAGVDEQYF.

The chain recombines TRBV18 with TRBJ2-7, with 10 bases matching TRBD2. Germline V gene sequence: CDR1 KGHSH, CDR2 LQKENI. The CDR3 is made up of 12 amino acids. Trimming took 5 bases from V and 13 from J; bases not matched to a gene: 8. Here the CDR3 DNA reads TGTGCCAGCTCATCGCTAGCGGGAGCGGAATACTTC. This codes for CASSSLAGAEYF.

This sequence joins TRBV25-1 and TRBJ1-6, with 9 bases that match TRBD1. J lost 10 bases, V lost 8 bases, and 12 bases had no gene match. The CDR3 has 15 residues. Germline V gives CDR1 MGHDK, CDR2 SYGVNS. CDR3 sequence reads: CASLPPGQGRSPLHF. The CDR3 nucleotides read TGTGCCAGCCTTCCACCGGGACAGGGACGGTCACCCCTCCACTTT.

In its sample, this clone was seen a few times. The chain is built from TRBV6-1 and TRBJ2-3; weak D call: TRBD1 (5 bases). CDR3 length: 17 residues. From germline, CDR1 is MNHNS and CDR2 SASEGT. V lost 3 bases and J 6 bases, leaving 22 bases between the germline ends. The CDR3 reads CASSDLGHTPPRDTQYF. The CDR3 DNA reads TGTGCCAGCAGTGATCTGGGGCACACACCGCCGCGGGATACGCAGTATTTT.

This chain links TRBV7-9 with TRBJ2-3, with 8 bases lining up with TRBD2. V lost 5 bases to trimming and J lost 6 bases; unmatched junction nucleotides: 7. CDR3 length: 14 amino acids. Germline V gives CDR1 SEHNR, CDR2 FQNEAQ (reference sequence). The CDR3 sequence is CASSPGGETDTQYF. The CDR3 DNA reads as TGTGCCAGCAGCCCGGGGGGGGAAACGGATACGCAGTATTTT.

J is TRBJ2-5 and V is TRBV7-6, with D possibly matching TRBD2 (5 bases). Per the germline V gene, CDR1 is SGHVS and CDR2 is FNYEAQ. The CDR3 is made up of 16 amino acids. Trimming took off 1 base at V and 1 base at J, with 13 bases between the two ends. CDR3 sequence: CASSLVWRTVQETQYF. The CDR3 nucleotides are TGTGCCAGCAGCTTAGTATGGAGGACTGTCCAAGAGACCCAGTACTTC.